A single sample gave rise to the 4 T cell receptor beta chains below, sequenced in a study of T-cell reconstitution after alpha-beta-depleted transplantation in children. Preparation of the TCRbeta library was carried out with unique molecular identifiers. One entry per CDR3 protein, called by TCRdb with MiXCR from the PCR reads. The data show 98,000 or so distinct CDR3 sequences, 23% seen once. The sample consisted of PBMCs, taken before TCRalphabeta/CD19-depleted stem cell transplant. Every receptor here comes from a boy aged 2-15 years with acute lymphoblastic leukemia, due to receive a stem cell transplant.

A few counts support this clonotype. The rearrangement joins TRBV27 to TRBJ2-6; 11 bases agree with TRBD2. The CDR3 contains 16 residues. Germline CDR1 reads MNHEY; CDR2 reads SMNVEV (reference sequence). Unmatched junction bases numbered 5, after V lost 10 bases and J lost 0 bases. The CDR3 DNA follows: TGTGCCACCGGGACTAGCGGAGACTCTGGGGCCAACGTCCTGACTTTC. Encoded protein: CATGTSGDSGANVLTF.

This clonotype was found a few times. This chain links TRBV30 with TRBJ2-7; D is ambiguous. In germline, CDR1 is GTSNPN, CDR2 SVGIG (reference sequence). Between the trimmed V and J ends, which lost 4 bases and 4 bases, there was a span of 14 bases. The CDR3 is made up of 13 amino acids. The CDR3 protein is CAWTAGPRYEQYF. DNA for the CDR3: TGTGCCTGGACCGCCGGGCCCAGGTACGAGCAGTACTTC. The complete variable domain, with remaining parts taken from reference TRBV30 and TRBJ2-7, reads SQTIHQWPATLVQPVGSPLSLECTVEGTSNPNLYWYRQAAGRGLQLLFYSVGIGQISSEVPQNLSASRPQDRQFILSSKKLLLSDSGFYLCAWTAGPRYEQYFGPGTRLTVT.

The V gene is TRBV5-1, the J gene TRBJ1-1, with a possible D match to TRBD1 (5 bases). Trimming took off 0 bases at V and 3 bases at J, with 18 bases between the two ends. CDR1 is SGHRS and CDR2 is YFSETQ in the germline V gene. The CDR3 covers 17 residues. The CDR3 DNA follows: TGCGCCAGCAGCTTGGCCGAATTGGCAGGGAAATACACTGAAGCTTTCTTT. Translated, it gives CASSLAELAGKYTEAFF.

V and J are TRBV12-3 or TRBV12-4 and TRBJ2-5, with TRBD2 matching over 15 bases. The V segment lost 1 base and the J segment 4 bases; nucleotides outside the gene matches: 7. This CDR3 has 18 residues. The CDR3 DNA follows: TGTGCCAGCAGTTTAGGGGCTCCGGGACTAGCGGGAGGAGAGACCCAGTACTTC. Its protein is CASSLGAPGLAGGETQYF.